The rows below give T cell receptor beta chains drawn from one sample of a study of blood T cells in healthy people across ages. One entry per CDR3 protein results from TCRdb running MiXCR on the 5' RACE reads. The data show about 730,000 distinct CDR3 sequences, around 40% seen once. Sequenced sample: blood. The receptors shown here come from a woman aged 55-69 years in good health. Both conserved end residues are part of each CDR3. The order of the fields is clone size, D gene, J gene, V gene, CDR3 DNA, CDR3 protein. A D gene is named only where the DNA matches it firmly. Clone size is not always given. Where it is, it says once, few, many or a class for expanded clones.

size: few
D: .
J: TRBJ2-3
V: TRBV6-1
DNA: TGTGCCAGCAGTCCCCGTGGAAGCGGGAGCACAGATACGCAGTATTTT
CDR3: CASSPRGSGSTDTQYF

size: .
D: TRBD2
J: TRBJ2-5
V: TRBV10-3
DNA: TGTGCCATCAGTGCCGGGGTAGCGGGCCAAGAGACCCAGTACTTC
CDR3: CAISAGVAGQETQYF

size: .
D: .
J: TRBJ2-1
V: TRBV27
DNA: TGTGCCAGCACTTCCAGGGGCACCATCTACAATGAGCAGTTCTTC
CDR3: CASTSRGTIYNEQFF

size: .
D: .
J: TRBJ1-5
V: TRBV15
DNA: TGTGCCACCAGCAGAGAGGGCGGGAATCAGCCCCAGCATTTT
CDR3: CATSREGGNQPQHF

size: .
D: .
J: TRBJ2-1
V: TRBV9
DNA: TGTGCCAGCAACACCCCGGGAGAGACCCAGTTCTTC
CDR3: CASNTPGETQFF

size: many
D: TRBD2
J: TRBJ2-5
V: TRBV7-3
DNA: TGTGCCAGCAGCCTAACTAGCGGGGGGGCGGAGACCCAGTACTTC
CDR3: CASSLTSGGAETQYF

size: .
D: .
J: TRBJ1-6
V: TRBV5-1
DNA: TGCGCCAGCAGAGACTACCGGGGAAACTCCTATAATTCACCCCTCCACTTT
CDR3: CASRDYRGNSYNSPLHF

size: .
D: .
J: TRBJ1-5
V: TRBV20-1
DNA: TGCAGTACTCTAGCGGACGCATCATTCCTTAGCAATCAGCCCCAGCATTTT
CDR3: CSTLADASFLSNQPQHF

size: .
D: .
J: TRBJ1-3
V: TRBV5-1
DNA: TGCGCCAGCAGCTTGGGAGCAGTGAACACCATATATTTT
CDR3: CASSLGAVNTIYF

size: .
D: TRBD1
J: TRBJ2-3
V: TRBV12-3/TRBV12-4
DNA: TGTGCCAGCAGTTACCGGGACAGGGGGCCCTCTACGCAGTATTTT
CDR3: CASSYRDRGPSTQYF

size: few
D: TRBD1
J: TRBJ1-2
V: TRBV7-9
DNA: TGTGCCAGCAGCCCGCGGACAGGGGACGGCTATGGCTACACCTTC
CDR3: CASSPRTGDGYGYTF

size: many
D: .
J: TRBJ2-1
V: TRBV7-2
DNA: TGTGCCAGCAGCTTAAGAGTGGTGGGGCACGATGAGCAGTTCTTC
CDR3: CASSLRVVGHDEQFF

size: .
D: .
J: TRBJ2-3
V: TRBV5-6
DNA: TGTGCCAGCAGCATGAGGTCGCGGGGCAGAGTAGATACGCAGTATTTT
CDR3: CASSMRSRGRVDTQYF

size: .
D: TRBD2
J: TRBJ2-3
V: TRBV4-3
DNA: TGCGCCAGCAGCCAAGCGCGGACTAGCCTCACAGATACGCAGTATTTT
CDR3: CASSQARTSLTDTQYF

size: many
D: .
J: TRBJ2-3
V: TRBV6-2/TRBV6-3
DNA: TGTGCCAGCACATTCCGGGATAATACGCAGTATTTT
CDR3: CASTFRDNTQYF

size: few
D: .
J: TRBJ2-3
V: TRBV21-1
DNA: TGTGCCAGCAGCACTAGTGGCCTAGCGGGAGAGGTAGATACGCAGTATTTT
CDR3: CASSTSGLAGEVDTQYF

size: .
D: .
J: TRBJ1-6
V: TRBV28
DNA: TGTGCCAGCAGTTTAAGGGGGTTTCTGGATTCACCCCTCCACTTT
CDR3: CASSLRGFLDSPLHF

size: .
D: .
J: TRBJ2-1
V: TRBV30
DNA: TGTGCCTGGAGATTCAAACGTGAGCGGTTCTTC
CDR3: CAWRFKRERFF

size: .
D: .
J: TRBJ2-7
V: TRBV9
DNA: TGTGCCAGCAGCGAGGACTTGGGAGGCGAGGAGCAGTACTTC
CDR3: CASSEDLGGEEQYF

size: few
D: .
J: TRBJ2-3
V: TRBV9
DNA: TGTGCCAGCAGCGCGTCCCCCACAGATACGCAGTATTTT
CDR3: CASSASPTDTQYF

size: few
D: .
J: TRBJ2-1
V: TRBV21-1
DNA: TGTGCCAGCAGCAACCCTAGCGGCCCAACAAATGAGCAGTTCTTC
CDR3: CASSNPSGPTNEQFF

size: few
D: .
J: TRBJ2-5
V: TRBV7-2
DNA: TGTGCCAGCAGCCCTAGGATGAACAATGAGCAGTACTTC
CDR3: CASSPRMNNEQYF

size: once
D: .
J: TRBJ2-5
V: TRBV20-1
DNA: TGCAGTGCTCCCGGGACGAGCGGGTATCGTGAGCAGTACTTC
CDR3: CSAPGTSGYREQYF

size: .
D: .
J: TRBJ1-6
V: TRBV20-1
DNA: TGCAGTGCTAGAGTGACGGGGCAGGGGAGGTCACCCCTCCACTTT
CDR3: CSARVTGQGRSPLHF

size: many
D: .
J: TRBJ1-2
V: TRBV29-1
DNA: TGCAGCGTTGGGGGCCTGGGGGGCTACACCTTC
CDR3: CSVGGLGGYTF

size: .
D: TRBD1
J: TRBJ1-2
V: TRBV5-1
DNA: TGCGCCAGCAGCTTTGACAGGGATGTCTATGGCTACACCTTC
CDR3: CASSFDRDVYGYTF

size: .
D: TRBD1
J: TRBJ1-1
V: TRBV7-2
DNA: TGTGCCAGCAGCTTTTCCGGGACAGGGATGGGTGCAGCTTTCTTT
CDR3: CASSFSGTGMGAAFF

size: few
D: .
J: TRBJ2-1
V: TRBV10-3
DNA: TGTGCCATCAGTCCACGGGAACAACCAGAGAGTGAGCAGTTCTTC
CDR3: CAISPREQPESEQFF

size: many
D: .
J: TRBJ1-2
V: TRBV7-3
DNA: TGTGCCAGCAGCCCCGAAGGTGCTAACTATGGCTACACCTTC
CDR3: CASSPEGANYGYTF

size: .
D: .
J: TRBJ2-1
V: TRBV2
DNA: TGTGCCAGTTTGGCTAGGGTAGCTCTATCCTACAATGAGCAGTTCTTC
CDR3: CASLARVALSYNEQFF

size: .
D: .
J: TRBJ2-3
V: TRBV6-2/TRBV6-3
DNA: TGTGCCAGCAGTTACGAGCGCGGGTCGGATACGCAGTATTTT
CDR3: CASSYERGSDTQYF

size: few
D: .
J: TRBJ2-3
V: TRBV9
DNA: TGTGCCAGCAGCGTAGACGTGGGGCACTCAGATACGCAGTATTTT
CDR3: CASSVDVGHSDTQYF

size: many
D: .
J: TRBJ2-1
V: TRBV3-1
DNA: TGTGCCAGCAGCCAAGATAAACCGTACAATGAGCAGTTCTTC
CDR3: CASSQDKPYNEQFF

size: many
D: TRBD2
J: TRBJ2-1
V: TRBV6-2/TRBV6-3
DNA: TGTGCCAGCAGCGCCGCCGGGCGGGAGAATATCAATGAGCAGTTCTTC
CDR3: CASSAAGRENINEQFF

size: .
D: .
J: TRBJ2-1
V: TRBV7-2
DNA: TGTGCCAGCAGGCCCCATGGGAGCGCCTACAATGAGCAGTTCTTC
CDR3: CASRPHGSAYNEQFF

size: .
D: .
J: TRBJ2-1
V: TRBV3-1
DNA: TGTGCCAGCAGCCAAGGGACTGTATTTTCCCCGGAGCAGTTCTTC
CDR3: CASSQGTVFSPEQFF

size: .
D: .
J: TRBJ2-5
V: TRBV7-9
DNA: TGTGCCAGCAGTACGGGCCAGGGGAGTGAAGAGACCCAGTACTTC
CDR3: CASSTGQGSEETQYF

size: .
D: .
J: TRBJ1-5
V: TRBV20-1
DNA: TGCAGTGCGTCACCCGACAGTTATGGACAGCCCCAGCATTTT
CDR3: CSASPDSYGQPQHF

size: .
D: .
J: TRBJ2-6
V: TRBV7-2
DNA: TGTGCCAGCAGCTTAGGGTCCCACGCCACTGGGGCCAACGTCCTGACTTTC
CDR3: CASSLGSHATGANVLTF

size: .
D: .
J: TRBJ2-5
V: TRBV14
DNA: TGTGCCAGCAGCCAAGACATGATACAAGAGACCCAGTACTTC
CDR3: CASSQDMIQETQYF

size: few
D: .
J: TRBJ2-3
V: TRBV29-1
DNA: TGCAGCGTTCGAGCCGCGGGATTAGATACGCAGTATTTT
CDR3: CSVRAAGLDTQYF

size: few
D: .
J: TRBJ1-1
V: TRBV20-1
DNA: TGCAGTGCTAGCCCAGGGGTGAACACTGAAGCTTTCTTT
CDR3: CSASPGVNTEAFF

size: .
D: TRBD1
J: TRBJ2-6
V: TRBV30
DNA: TGTGCTACGGACAGGGACAGCTCTGGGGCCAACGTCCTGACTTTC
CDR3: CATDRDSSGANVLTF

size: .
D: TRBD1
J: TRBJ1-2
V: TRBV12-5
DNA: TGTGCTAGTGGTTCGGACAGGCCTGGGGTTTCCTATGGCTACACCTTC
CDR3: CASGSDRPGVSYGYTF

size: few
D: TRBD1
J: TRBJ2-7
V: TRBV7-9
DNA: TGTGCCAGCAGCCCCACAGGAGGACAGGGGGTGTACGAGCAGTACTTC
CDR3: CASSPTGGQGVYEQYF

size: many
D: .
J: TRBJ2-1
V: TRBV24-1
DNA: TGTGCCACCAGTGATTTGGGAAGCAACAATGAGCAGTTCTTC
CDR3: CATSDLGSNNEQFF

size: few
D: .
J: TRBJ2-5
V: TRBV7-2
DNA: TGTGCCAGCAGCCTTCCCGGGCAGACCCAGTACTTC
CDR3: CASSLPGQTQYF

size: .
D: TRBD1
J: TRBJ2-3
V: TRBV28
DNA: TGTGCCAGCAGAAGACAGGGAGCATCGCGGACAGATACGCAGTATTTT
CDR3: CASRRQGASRTDTQYF

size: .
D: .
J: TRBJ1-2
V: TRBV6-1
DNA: TGTGCCAGCAGTGAAGCGTGGCAGGGGTCTTTCTATGGCTACACCTTC
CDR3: CASSEAWQGSFYGYTF

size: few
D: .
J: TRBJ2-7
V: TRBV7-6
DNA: TGTGCCAGCAGCTTAGTAAGTGCCCAGCAGTACTTC
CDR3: CASSLVSAQQYF

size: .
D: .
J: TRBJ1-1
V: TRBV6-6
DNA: TGTGCCAGCAGTTACTCGACTGGTTATACTGAAGCTTTCTTT
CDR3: CASSYSTGYTEAFF

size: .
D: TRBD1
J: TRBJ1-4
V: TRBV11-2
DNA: TGTGCCAGCAGCTTACTCCGGACAGGGGGCAATGGTGATAATGAAAAACTGTTTTTT
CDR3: CASSLLRTGGNGDNEKLFF

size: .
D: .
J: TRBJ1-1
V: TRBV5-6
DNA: TGTGCCAGCAGCTTGCGGGTTCAGAAGAACACTGAAGCTTTCTTT
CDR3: CASSLRVQKNTEAFF

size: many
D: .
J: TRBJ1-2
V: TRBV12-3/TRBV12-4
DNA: TGTGCCAGCGGTCAATCTAGGGCCTACACCTTC
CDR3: CASGQSRAYTF

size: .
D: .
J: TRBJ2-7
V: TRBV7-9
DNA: TGTGCCAGCAGCTTAGGTGGGATGAACAATGAGCAGTACTTC
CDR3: CASSLGGMNNEQYF

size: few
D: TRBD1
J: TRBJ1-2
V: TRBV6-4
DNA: TGTGCCAGCAGTGTCTCCGGGACAGGGAACGGCTACACCTTC
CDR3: CASSVSGTGNGYTF

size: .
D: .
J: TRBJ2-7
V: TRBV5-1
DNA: TGCGCCAGCAAACAAAACAATGAGCAGTACTTC
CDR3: CASKQNNEQYF

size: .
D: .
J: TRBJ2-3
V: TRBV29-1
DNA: TGCAGCGTTTACAAACCTAGCACAGATACGCAGTATTTT
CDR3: CSVYKPSTDTQYF

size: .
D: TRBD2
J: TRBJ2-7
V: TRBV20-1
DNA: TGCAGTGCTAGAGGGAATAGCGGGCCTTACGAGCAGTACTTC
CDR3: CSARGNSGPYEQYF

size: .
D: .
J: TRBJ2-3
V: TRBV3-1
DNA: TGTGCCAGCAGCCAAGAGTCGAGGGGCCAGACAGATACGCAGTATTTT
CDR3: CASSQESRGQTDTQYF